What follows are 26 T cell receptor beta chains derived from one specimen sequenced in a study of blood T cell repertoires in COVID-19. Sequenced by immunoSEQ multiplex PCR; TCRdb stores in-frame clones only, minus some. The sample records about 240,000 clones, approximately 86% being singletons. The sample comprised peripheral blood. These receptors were collected from a man aged 55 to 69 who had recovered from COVID-19.

The genes are TRBV7-2 and TRBJ2-3; TRBD1 might be the D (6 bases). The CDR3 runs 16 residues. Germline-derived CDR1 and CDR2 are SGHTA and FQGNSA. V gave up 2 bases and J gave up 2 bases, with 14 bases separating them. CDR3 amino acids: CASSLRIQGITDTQYF. DNA of the CDR3: TGTGCCAGCAGCTTACGGATTCAGGGGATCACAGATACGCAGTATTTT.

The chain joins TRBV5-1 to TRBJ1-4, with 7 bases that match TRBD1. This CDR3 has 17 residues. Germline V gene sequence: CDR1 SGHRS, CDR2 YFSETQ. Trimming cost V 0 bases and J 4 bases; bases outside gene matches: 9. The CDR3 DNA sequence: TGCGCCAGCAGCTTGGGAGTAGGGGGCGCGGATAATGAAAAACTGTTTTTT. Translation gives CASSLGVGGADNEKLFF.

V gene TRBV12-5 combines with J gene TRBJ2-2; D is perhaps TRBD1 (7 bases). The germline V and J ends were trimmed by 0 bases and 6 bases, with 20 bases remaining between them. Germline CDR1 LGHNT, CDR2 FRNRAP. The CDR3 extends over 18 amino acids. CDR3 in amino acids: CASGLVRTRQGEAGELFF. The CDR3 coding sequence is TGTGCTAGTGGTTTGGTTCGAACGCGGCAGGGGGAGGCCGGGGAGCTGTTTTTT.

The chain recombines TRBV5-1 with TRBJ2-1, with 9 nucleotides matching TRBD1. Trimming took 5 bases from V and 6 from J; bases not matched to a gene: 9. Germline V gene data show CDR1 as SGHRS and CDR2 as YFSETQ. The CDR3 consists of 15 residues. The CDR3 protein is CASRTGTGKLNEQFF. The CDR3 DNA reads as TGCGCCAGCAGGACCGGGACAGGGAAACTCAATGAGCAGTTCTTC. The variable domain in full, with the rest retrieved from reference TRBV5-1 and TRBJ2-1, is KAGVTQTPRYLIKTRGQQVTLSCSPISGHRSVSWYQQTPGQGLQFLFEYFSETQRNKGNFPGRFSGRQFSNSRSEMNVSTLELGDSALYLCASRTGTGKLNEQFFGPGTRLTVL.

The chain is built from TRBV5-1 and TRBJ1-2; maybe TRBD1 (5 bases). V was clipped by 5 bases and J by 1 base, with 21 bases between them. Germline loops: CDR1 SGHRS, CDR2 YFSETQ. CDR3 length: 17 residues. For the CDR3, the DNA is TGCGCCAGCAGGGAGGGGCAGAGGGCAACTTATAACTATGGCTACACCTTC. Its translation is CASREGQRATYNYGYTF.

This chain links TRBV7-6 with TRBJ2-3, with 8 bases that match TRBD2. CDR1 SGHVS and CDR2 FNYEAQ come from the germline V gene. V trimming: 4 bases; J trimming: 4 bases; junction bases outside the gene matches: 4. CDR3 length: 14 amino acids. The chain's CDR3 is CASSSRGGPDTQYF. The CDR3 region has the DNA TGTGCCAGCAGCTCACGGGGGGGCCCAGATACGCAGTATTTT.

The chain recombines TRBV4-2 with TRBJ1-1, with unresolved D. Germline loops: CDR1 LGHNA, CDR2 YNFKEQ. CDR3 size: 14 residues. V was shortened by 0 bases and J by 5 bases, with 10 bases between the two germline ends. The CDR3 coding sequence is TGTGCCAGCAGCCAAGAGTCCGGGGATACTGAAGCTTTCTTT. This sequence encodes CASSQESGDTEAFF.

This chain links TRBV12-5 with TRBJ1-2, with D maybe TRBD1 (6 bases). The germline CDR1 and CDR2 sequences are LGHNT and FRNRAP. This CDR3 has 15 residues. V lost 5 bases and J 8 bases, leaving 21 bases between the germline ends. CDR3 bases: TGTGCTAGTGGTCCCCCGACAGGAACCTCTACGGGCTACACCTTC. This codes for CASGPPTGTSTGYTF.

This rearrangement joins TRBV6-5 to TRBJ2-2, with 7 bases identical to TRBD1. This CDR3 region has 15 residues. V lost 5 bases to trimming and J lost 7 bases; unmatched junction nucleotides: 10. Per germline, CDR1 MNHEY and CDR2 SVGAGI. The chain's CDR3 is CASSQTGVLRGELFF. DNA of the CDR3: TGTGCCAGCAGTCAAACAGGGGTCTTGCGCGGGGAGCTGTTTTTT.

This clone was counted between two and nine times. This chain joins TRBV20-1 and TRBJ2-1; tentative D call: TRBD1 (6 bases). Germline loops: CDR1 DFQATT, CDR2 SNEGSKA (reference sequence). V was pared by 6 bases and J by 12 bases, with 15 bases between. This CDR3 contains 11 residues. In nucleotides, the CDR3 is TGCAGTGCGGACGTGGGGGCCACGCAGTTCTTC. Encoded protein: CSADVGATQFF.

This sequence joins TRBV18 and TRBJ1-4; D gene uncertain. Trimming shortened V by 1 base and J by 8 bases, and 17 bases separated the two germline ends. The CDR3 runs 16 residues. The germline V gene encodes CDR1 KGHSH and CDR2 LQKENI. The CDR3 nucleotides are TGTGCCAGCTCACCACAGCGGATTGAGTTGAGGGAAAAACTGTTTTTT. Protein: CASSPQRIELREKLFF.

This clone was found a few times. This chain links TRBV7-2 with TRBJ2-1, with TRBD2 as a possible D gene (6 bases). Germline lookup yields CDR1 SGHTA and CDR2 FQGNSA. CDR3 length: 13 residues. V was pared by 4 bases and J by 12 bases, with 16 bases between. Written as DNA, the CDR3 is TGTGCCAGCAGCTCCGACCGACTAGTAGGGCAGTTCTTC. It encodes CASSSDRLVGQFF.

This clone came up once. The rearrangement joins TRBV5-1 to TRBJ1-6; TRBD1 matches 7 bases. The CDR3 is made up of 15 amino acids. Germline trimming cut 3 bases from V and 8 bases from J; bases unmatched to any gene: 8. The germline gives CDR1 SGHRS, CDR2 YFSETQ. This CDR3 is CASSYDRVVDSPLHF. CDR3 sequence (DNA): TGCGCCAGCAGCTATGACAGGGTAGTAGATTCACCCCTCCACTTT.

The genes are TRBV7-6 and TRBJ1-1, with 7 bases matching TRBD1. Trimming took 2 bases from V and 4 from J; bases not matched to a gene: 4. This CDR3 spans 14 amino acids. Germline CDR1 reads SGHVS; CDR2 reads FNYEAQ. CDR3 loop: CASSLRGRATEAFF. The CDR3 nucleotides read TGTGCCAGCAGCTTAAGGGGGCGAGCCACTGAAGCTTTCTTT.

V usage is TRBV28 and J usage is TRBJ1-2, with 10 bases matching TRBD1. The CDR3 has 14 residues. The ends lost 8 bases at V and 5 bases at J; junction bases unmatched: 8. Germline CDR1 and CDR2: MDHEN and SYDVKM. The CDR3 region has the DNA TGTGCCAGCTTAGGACAGGGGGTTTGGTATGGCTACACCTTC. It encodes CASLGQGVWYGYTF.

This clone came up many times. The chain uses TRBV12-3 or TRBV12-4 and TRBJ2-1; no reliable D call. V was trimmed by 8 bases and J by 7 bases, leaving 12 bases between them. The CDR3 sequence is 12 residues long. CDR3 DNA sequence: TGTGCCAGCTTCCTTCAGTTAAATGAGCAGTTCTTC. Its translation is CASFLQLNEQFF.

The rearrangement links TRBV5-6 to TRBJ1-2; TRBD1 agrees at 7 bases. The J segment lost 8 bases and the V segment lost 2 bases, leaving 18 bases of the junction unmatched. This CDR3 has 17 residues. Germline CDR1 is SGHDT and CDR2 is YYEEEE. The CDR3 DNA reads TGTGCCAGCAGCTTTGATACCAGGGGGATCCTCTTCTACGGCTACACCTTC. Protein product: CASSFDTRGILFYGYTF.

The table lists this clone with a count of one. The chain combines TRBV30 with TRBJ2-5, with D tentatively TRBD1 (6 bases). The V gene lost 2 bases and the J gene lost 2 bases, with 18 bases spanning the gap. The V gene's germline CDR1 is GTSNPN and CDR2 SVGIG (reference sequence). This CDR3 is 16 amino acids long. The CDR3 region is CAWSFLLDRLQETQYF. The CDR3 DNA follows: TGTGCCTGGAGTTTCCTCCTCGACAGGCTACAAGAGACCCAGTACTTC.

The V gene is TRBV5-4, the J gene TRBJ1-3, with D uncertain. The CDR3 contains 14 residues. The germline CDR1 and CDR2 sequences are SGHNT and YYREEE (reference sequence). Trimming pared 0 bases from V and 2 bases from J, leaving 6 bases between. As DNA, the CDR3 is TGTGCCAGCAGCTTGGATAGTACTGGAAACACCATATATTTT. Translation gives CASSLDSTGNTIYF.

J is TRBJ2-3 and V is TRBV3-1 (or the pseudogene TRBV3-2); 10 nucleotides align to TRBD2. The V segment lost 10 bases and the J segment 4 bases; nucleotides outside the gene matches: 5. Germline V gene sequence: CDR1 LGHDT, CDR2 YNNKEL (reference sequence). The CDR3 is made up of 13 amino acids. The CDR3 region is CATNGLAADTQYF. CDR3 nucleotide sequence: TGTGCCACCAACGGACTAGCGGCAGATACGCAGTATTTT.

The chain has TRBV5-4 and TRBJ2-3; possibly TRBD1 for D (6 bases). V was pared by 0 bases and J by 2 bases, with 13 bases between. Germline V lookup: CDR1 SGHNT, CDR2 YYREEE (reference sequence). The CDR3 has 16 amino acids. The chain's CDR3 is CASSLDPGADTDTQYF. The DNA for the CDR3 is TGTGCCAGCAGCTTGGATCCAGGGGCCGACACAGATACGCAGTATTTT.

The rearrangement links TRBV7-9 to TRBJ2-7, with 10 bases lining up with TRBD1. Germline V gene lookup returns CDR1 SEHNR and CDR2 FQNEAQ (reference sequence). This CDR3 spans 15 amino acids. The junction had 10 bases not matched to a gene; V was cut back by 4 bases and J by 7 bases. In DNA, the CDR3 is TGTGCCAGCAGCTCGCCGGGACAGGGGTTGTGGGAGCAGTACGTC. Translating gives CASSSPGQGLWEQYV.

This clone occurred a few times. This rearrangement joins TRBV19 to TRBJ2-2; 7 bases are shared with TRBD2. Per the germline V gene, CDR1 is LNHDA and CDR2 is SQIVND (reference sequence). After removal of 10 bases from V and 4 bases from J, the junction contained 9 bases not matched to a gene. CDR3 length: 14 residues. The CDR3 DNA sequence: TGTGCCACCGGGGGGTCCGGGGGCACCGGGGAGCTGTTTTTT. It is translated as CATGGSGGTGELFF.

The chain joins TRBV24-1 to TRBJ2-3; perhaps TRBD2 as D (6 bases). The CDR3 sequence is 17 residues long. Trimming shortened V by 1 base and J by 0 bases, and 13 bases separated the two germline ends. Germline V CDR1 and CDR2: KGHDR, SFDVKD. CDR3 in amino acids: CATSDFRRGVSTDTQYF. CDR3 nucleotides: TGTGCCACCAGTGATTTTAGGCGGGGTGTTAGCACAGATACGCAGTATTTT.

The J gene is TRBJ2-7, the V gene TRBV6-5; TRBD2 aligns across 7 bases. CDR3 length equals 14 residues. Unmatched junction bases numbered 11, after V lost 6 bases and J lost 6 bases. Germline assignment: CDR1 MNHEY and CDR2 SVGAGI. CDR3 loop: CASRRGTMRGEQYF. The DNA for the CDR3 is TGTGCCAGCAGGAGAGGGACTATGCGGGGCGAGCAGTACTTC.

The chain couples TRBV7-2 to TRBJ1-2; unclear D gene. V dropped 5 bases and J dropped 8 bases, with 9 bases sitting between them. This CDR3 has 11 residues. Germline V gene sequence: CDR1 SGHTA, CDR2 FQGNSA. The CDR3 region is CASSPGKGYTF. In DNA, the CDR3 is TGTGCCAGCAGCCCCGGTAAGGGCTACACCTTC.